This is a list of T cell receptor beta chains from one sample in a study of cytomegalovirus exposure and HLA in healthy donors. Only in-frame clones appear in the TCRdb table, and some are missing; sequencing was by immunoSEQ multiplex PCR. The repertoire consists of about 100,000 clones, with 60% to 75% occurring once and the leading ten covering 1.5% to 2%. The sample consisted of PBMCs. Every receptor here comes from a woman in her thirties or forties in good health and CMV-seronegative. CDR3s include the opening cysteine and the closing phenylalanine or tryptophan. The D gene is left open where the match is weak. Only part of the rows carry a size: once, few, many, or a class if the clone is expanded.

D gene,clone size,V gene,J gene,CDR3 DNA,CDR3 protein
NA,NA,TRBV28,TRBJ1-5,TGTGCCAGCAGTTTGGGGATTACAGGGTTCAATCAGCCCCAGCATTTT,CASSLGITGFNQPQHF
TRBD1,NA,TRBV10-2,TRBJ2-1,TGCGCCAGCAGGGGAGTGGTGGGACAGGGAAGGGGGGAGCAGTTCTTC,CASRGVVGQGRGEQFF
TRBD1,NA,TRBV4-1,TRBJ2-5,TGCGCCAGCAGCCAAGATGGGACAGGGGGAGAGACCCAGTACTTC,CASSQDGTGGETQYF
NA,NA,TRBV9,TRBJ2-5,TGTGCCAGCAGCGTAGGCCCGAGGGAGACCCAGTACTTC,CASSVGPRETQYF
TRBD2,NA,TRBV19,TRBJ2-5,TGTGCCAGTAGTATTGGACTAGCGGGTGTACAAGAGACCCAGTACTTC,CASSIGLAGVQETQYF
TRBD1,NA,TRBV25-1,TRBJ1-4,TGTGCCAGCAGGGGACAGGGGGCGTATGAAAAACTGTTTTTT,CASRGQGAYEKLFF
NA,NA,TRBV7-9,TRBJ2-1,TGTGCCAGCAGCTTTTTTCAGTCGAATGAGCAGTTCTTC,CASSFFQSNEQFF
TRBD2,NA,TRBV10-3,TRBJ2-1,TGTGCCATCAGTGAGTCCGATAGCGGGAGTGATGAGCAGTTCTTC,CAISESDSGSDEQFF
TRBD1,NA,TRBV5-1,TRBJ2-1,TGCGCCAGCAGCCGGGACAGGGGAGGGAATGAGCAGTTCTTC,CASSRDRGGNEQFF
TRBD1,NA,TRBV7-8,TRBJ2-5,TGTGCCAGCAGCTTACCGGGACAGCAAGAGACCCAGTACTTC,CASSLPGQQETQYF
NA,few,TRBV9,TRBJ2-1,TGTGCCAGCAGCGGAGACTGGGTCGCGGATGAGCAGTTCTTC,CASSGDWVADEQFF
TRBD2,NA,TRBV5-1,TRBJ2-5,TGCGCCAGCAGCTTGACTGCGGCTAGCGGGCAAGAGACCCAGTACTTC,CASSLTAASGQETQYF
NA,few,TRBV5-5,TRBJ1-5,TGTGCCAGCAGCTCGGCAGCCGGGGGCAATCAGCCCCAGCATTTT,CASSSAAGGNQPQHF
NA,few,TRBV6-5,TRBJ2-2,TGTGCCAGCAGACCAGGGGAAAACACCGGGGAGCTGTTTTTT,CASRPGENTGELFF
NA,NA,TRBV7-8,TRBJ2-5,TGTGCCAGCAGCTTAGTATGGCGGGGCGCCCAAGAGACCCAGTACTTC,CASSLVWRGAQETQYF
NA,NA,TRBV5-4,TRBJ2-5,TGTGCCAGCAGCGGGCAACCGGGCCCGGAGCGGGAGACCCAGTACTTC,CASSGQPGPERETQYF